Below, 2 T cell receptor beta chains from the same sample are listed, as sequenced in a study of OX40 agonist ivuxolimab in advanced cancers. Measured with immunoSEQ multiplex PCR; TCRdb has only the in-frame clones, and not every one. The profile covers about 70,000 clones, with around nine tenths appearing a single time and 6% to 8% taken by the ten largest. Sequencing was performed on CD4+ or CD8+ T cells sorted from blood, taken in a trial of the OX40 agonist ivuxolimab. These receptors all come from an adult with an advanced solid tumor such as melanoma, head and neck, liver or kidney cancer.

The chain links TRBV10-3 to TRBJ2-1; TRBD1 matches 8 bases. In germline, CDR1 is ENHRY, CDR2 SYGVKD. CDR3 length: 15 amino acids. V lost 7 bases, J lost 7 bases, and 12 bases stayed unmatched. The CDR3 sequence is CAINNGQGGENEQFF. The CDR3 DNA is TGTGCCATCAACAATGGACAGGGAGGAGAGAATGAGCAGTTCTTC.

The rearrangement joins TRBV5-8 to TRBJ1-2, with a weak D call TRBD1 (5 bases). The germline V and J ends were trimmed by 1 base and 11 bases, with 18 bases remaining between them. The CDR3 loop spans 14 amino acids. In germline, CDR1 is SGHTS, CDR2 YDEGEE. CDR3 protein: CASSLKGSSIRYTF. In DNA, the CDR3 is TGTGCCAGCAGCTTGAAGGGGTCGAGTATCCGATACACCTTC.